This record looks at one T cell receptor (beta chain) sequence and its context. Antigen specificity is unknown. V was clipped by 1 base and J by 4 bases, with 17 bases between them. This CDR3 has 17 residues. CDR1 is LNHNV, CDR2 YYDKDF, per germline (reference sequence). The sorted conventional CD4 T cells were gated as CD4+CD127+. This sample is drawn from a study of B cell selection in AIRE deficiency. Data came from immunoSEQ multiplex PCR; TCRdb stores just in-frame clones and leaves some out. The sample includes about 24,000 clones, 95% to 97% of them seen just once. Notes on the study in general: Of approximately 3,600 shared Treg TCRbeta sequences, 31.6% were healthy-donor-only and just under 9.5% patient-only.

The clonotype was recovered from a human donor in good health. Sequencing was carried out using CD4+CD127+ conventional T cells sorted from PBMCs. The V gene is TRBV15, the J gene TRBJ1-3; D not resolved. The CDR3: CATSRGETGAPGNTIYF. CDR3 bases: TGTGCCACCAGCAGAGGGGAGACCGGAGCACCGGGAAACACCATATATTTT.